This T cell receptor beta chain was sequenced for a study of tumor-infiltrating lymphocytes in primary liver carcinoma. The overall study: Patients of both sexes were 30 to 69 years old. Overall study findings and caveats: The proportion of top clones found throughout all five tumor regions was only about 7-25%. The study found a significantly higher top-250-clone fraction in tumors than in blood (p = 0.039).

This clonotype was seen at least ten times. The antigen is not known. A constant-region primer primed TCR beta cDNA synthesis from 450 to 550 ng of total RNA. A slightly modified ARM-PCR protocol with three nested multiplex PCR rounds produced these TCR beta libraries. The first two PCR rounds, nine to ten cycles each, used TRBV1-TRBV30 forward primers and a C-beta reverse primer. MiXCR, run by TCRdb on the multiplex PCR reads, gives a single entry per CDR3 protein. The table records under 50,000 distinct CDR3 sequences, around 64% of them present only once. Trimming removed 5 bases at V and 7 bases at J, with 8 bases between. Per germline, CDR1 LNHDA and CDR2 SQIVND (reference sequence). The CDR3 is 12 residues long. DNA and RNA were both co-extracted from 20-30 mg of bulk tissue that had not been sorted.

The TCR was taken from a man aged 40-50 years with primary liver carcinoma and hepatitis B virus infection. The sequenced sample consisted of liver tumor tissue from sampling region 5. Subset noted: tumor region T5, tumor centre. J is TRBJ1-4 and V is TRBV19; D remains ambiguous. CDR3 in amino acids: CASSLTLEKLFF. The CDR3 DNA follows: TGTGCCAGTAGTCTGACTCTTGAAAAACTGTTTTTT.